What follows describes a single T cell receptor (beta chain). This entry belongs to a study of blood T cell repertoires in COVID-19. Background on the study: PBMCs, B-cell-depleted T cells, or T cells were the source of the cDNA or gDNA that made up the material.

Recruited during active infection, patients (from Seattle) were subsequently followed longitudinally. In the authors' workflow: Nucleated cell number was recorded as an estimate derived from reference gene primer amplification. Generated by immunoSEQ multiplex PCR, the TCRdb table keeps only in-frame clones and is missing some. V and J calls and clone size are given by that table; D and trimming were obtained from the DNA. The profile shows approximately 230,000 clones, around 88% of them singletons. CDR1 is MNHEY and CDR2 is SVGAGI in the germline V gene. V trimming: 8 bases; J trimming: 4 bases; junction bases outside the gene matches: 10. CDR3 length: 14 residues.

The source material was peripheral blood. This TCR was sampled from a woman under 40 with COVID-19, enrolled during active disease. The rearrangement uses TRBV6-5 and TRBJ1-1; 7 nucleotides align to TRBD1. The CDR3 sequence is CASPPRQGGTEAFF. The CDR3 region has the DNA TGTGCCAGCCCACCCCGACAGGGCGGCACTGAAGCTTTCTTT.